This T cell receptor (beta chain) was documented in a study of cytomegalovirus exposure and HLA in healthy donors. Germline CDR1 reads SGHVS; CDR2 reads FQNEAQ. This CDR3 comprises 16 residues. Of note for this clone: Its antigen is as yet unknown.

Broader study findings: Reports indicate that TCR beta sequences accurately predicted the HLA-A and HLA-B alleles of most subjects. The study designated 160 or so TCR beta chains cytomegalovirus-associated. Reports described diagnosis of cytomegalovirus status by the classifier as highly specific and sensitive. Sequencing probably produced one cluster of sequence variants that were highly shared.

PCR primers comprised 60 Vbeta and 13 Jbeta primers. The data were produced by immunoSEQ multiplex PCR, yet TCRdb's version contains in-frame clones alone and is incomplete. Here the sample spans about 160,000 clones, roughly 80% being singletons. This rearrangement joins TRBV7-8 to TRBJ2-5, with D possibly TRBD1 on 5 matching bases. Gene TRBJ2-7 matches the end of the DNA better, so the J call may be wrong. This receptor was obtained from a male donor in good health and CMV-seropositive. Sequencing used PBMCs. The CDR3 loop reads CASSLAVSGMSYEQYF. The CDR3 nucleotides read TGTGCCAGCAGCTTAGCTGTATCAGGGATGTCCTACGAGCAGTACTTC.